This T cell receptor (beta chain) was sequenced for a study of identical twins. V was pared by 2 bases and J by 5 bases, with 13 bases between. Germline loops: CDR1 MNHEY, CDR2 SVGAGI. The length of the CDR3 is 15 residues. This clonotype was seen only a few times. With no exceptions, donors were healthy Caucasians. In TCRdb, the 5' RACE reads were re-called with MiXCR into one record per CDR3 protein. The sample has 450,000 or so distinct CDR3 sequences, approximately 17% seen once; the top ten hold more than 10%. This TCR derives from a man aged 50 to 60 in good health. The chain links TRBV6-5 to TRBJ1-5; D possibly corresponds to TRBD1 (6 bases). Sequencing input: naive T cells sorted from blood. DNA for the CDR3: TGTGCCAGCAGTTACGGACAACAGGGCTATCAGCCCCAGCATTTT. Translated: CASSYGQQGYQPQHF.